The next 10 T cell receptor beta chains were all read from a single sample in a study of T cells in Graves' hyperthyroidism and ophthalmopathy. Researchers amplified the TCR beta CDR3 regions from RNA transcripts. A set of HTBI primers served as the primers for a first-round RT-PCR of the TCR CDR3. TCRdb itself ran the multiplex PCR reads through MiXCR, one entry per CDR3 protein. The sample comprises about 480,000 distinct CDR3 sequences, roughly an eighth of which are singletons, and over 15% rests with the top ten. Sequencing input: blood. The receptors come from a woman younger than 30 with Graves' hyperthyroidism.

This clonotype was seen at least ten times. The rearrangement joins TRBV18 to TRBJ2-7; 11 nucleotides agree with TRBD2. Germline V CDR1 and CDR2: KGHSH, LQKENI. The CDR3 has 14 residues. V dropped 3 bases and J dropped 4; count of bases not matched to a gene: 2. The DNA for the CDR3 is TGTGCCAGCTCACCGGGGACTAGCGGATACGAGCAGTACGTC. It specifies CASSPGTSGYEQYV.

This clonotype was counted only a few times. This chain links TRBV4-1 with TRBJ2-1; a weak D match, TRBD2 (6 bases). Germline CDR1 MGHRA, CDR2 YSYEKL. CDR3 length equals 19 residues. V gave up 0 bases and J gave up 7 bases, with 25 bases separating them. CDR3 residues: CASSQDDDRGNRRVNEQFF. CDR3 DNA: TGCGCCAGCAGCCAAGATGATGATCGGGGGAACCGAAGGGTAAATGAGCAGTTCTTC.

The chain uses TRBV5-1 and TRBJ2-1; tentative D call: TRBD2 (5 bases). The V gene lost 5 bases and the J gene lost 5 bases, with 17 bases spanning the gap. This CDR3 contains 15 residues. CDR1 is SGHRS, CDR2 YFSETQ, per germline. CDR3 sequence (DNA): TGCGCCAGCAGTCTTATAGCGCAGGATAACAATGAGCAGTTCTTC. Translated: CASSLIAQDNNEQFF.

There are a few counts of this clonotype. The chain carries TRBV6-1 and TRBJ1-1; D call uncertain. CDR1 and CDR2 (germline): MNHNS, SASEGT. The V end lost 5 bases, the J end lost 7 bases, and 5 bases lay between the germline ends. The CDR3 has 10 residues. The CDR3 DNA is TGTGCCAGCAGTTCAGTTGAAGCTTTCTTT. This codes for CASSSVEAFF.

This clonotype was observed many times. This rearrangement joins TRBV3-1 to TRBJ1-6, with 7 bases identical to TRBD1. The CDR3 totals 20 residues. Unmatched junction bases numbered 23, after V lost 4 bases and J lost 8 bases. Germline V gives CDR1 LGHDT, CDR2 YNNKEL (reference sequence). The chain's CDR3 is CASSPSAGQRLLRVYSPLHF. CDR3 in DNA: TGTGCCAGCAGCCCGTCCGCGGGACAGAGGCTCCTGAGGGTTTATTCACCCCTCCACTTT.

The CDR3, as DNA: TGTGCCAGTAGTATTAATGCCGCGTTGGGGGAGCAGTTCTTC. This sequence encodes CASSINAALGEQFF. V and J are TRBV19 and TRBJ2-1; the D is unclear. This CDR3 contains 14 residues. Trimming stripped 3 bases from V and 10 bases from J, with 16 bases between. In germline, CDR1 is LNHDA, CDR2 SQIVND (reference sequence).

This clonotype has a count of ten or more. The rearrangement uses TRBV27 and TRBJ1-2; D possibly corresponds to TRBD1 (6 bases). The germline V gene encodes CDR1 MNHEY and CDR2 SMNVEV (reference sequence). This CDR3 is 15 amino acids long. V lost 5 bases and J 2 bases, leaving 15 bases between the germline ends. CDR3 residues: CASSPSTGWNYGYTF. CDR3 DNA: TGTGCCAGCAGTCCTTCGACAGGTTGGAACTATGGCTACACCTTC.

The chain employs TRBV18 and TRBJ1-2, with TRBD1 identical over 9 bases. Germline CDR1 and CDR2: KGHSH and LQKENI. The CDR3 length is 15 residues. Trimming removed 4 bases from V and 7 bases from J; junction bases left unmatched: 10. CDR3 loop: CASSLGQGSLSGYTF. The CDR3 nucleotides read TGTGCCAGCTCACTCGGACAGGGGAGTTTGTCTGGCTACACCTTC.

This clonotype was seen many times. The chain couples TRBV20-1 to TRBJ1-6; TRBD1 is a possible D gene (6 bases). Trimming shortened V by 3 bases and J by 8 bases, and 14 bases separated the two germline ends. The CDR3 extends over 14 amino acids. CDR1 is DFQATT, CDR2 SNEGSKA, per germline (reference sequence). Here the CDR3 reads CSARKDSSDSPLHF. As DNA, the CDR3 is TGCAGTGCTAGGAAGGACAGTTCGGATTCACCCCTCCACTTT.

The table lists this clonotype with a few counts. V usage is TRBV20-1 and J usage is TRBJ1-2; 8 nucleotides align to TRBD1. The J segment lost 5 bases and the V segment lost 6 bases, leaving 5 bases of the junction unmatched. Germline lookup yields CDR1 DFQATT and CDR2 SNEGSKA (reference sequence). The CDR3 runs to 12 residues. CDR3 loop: CSAIGTGYGYTF. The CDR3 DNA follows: TGCAGTGCGATCGGGACAGGATATGGCTACACCTTC.